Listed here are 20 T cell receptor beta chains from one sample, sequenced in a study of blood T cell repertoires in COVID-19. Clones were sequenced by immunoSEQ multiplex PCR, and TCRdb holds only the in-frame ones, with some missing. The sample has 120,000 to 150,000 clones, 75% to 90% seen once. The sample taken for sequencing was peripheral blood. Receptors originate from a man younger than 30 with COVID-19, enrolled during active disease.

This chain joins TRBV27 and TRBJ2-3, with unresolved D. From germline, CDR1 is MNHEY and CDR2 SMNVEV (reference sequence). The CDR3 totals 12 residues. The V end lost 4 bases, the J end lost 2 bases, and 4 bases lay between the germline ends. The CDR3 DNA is TGTGCCAGCAGTTCCTTCACAGATACGCAGTATTTT. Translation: CASSSFTDTQYF.

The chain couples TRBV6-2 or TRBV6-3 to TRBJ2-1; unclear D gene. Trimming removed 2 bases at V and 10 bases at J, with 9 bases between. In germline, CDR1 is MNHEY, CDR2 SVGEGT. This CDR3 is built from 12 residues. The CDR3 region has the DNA TGTGCCAGCAGTTACGATGTGCGGGAGCAGTTCTTC. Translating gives CASSYDVREQFF.

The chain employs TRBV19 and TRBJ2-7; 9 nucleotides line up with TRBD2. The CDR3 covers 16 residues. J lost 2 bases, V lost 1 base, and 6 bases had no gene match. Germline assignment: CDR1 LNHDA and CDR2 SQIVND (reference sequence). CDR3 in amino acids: CASSIGSGRPTYEQYF. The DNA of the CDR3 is TGTGCCAGTAGTATAGGGAGCGGGAGGCCGACCTACGAGCAGTACTTC.

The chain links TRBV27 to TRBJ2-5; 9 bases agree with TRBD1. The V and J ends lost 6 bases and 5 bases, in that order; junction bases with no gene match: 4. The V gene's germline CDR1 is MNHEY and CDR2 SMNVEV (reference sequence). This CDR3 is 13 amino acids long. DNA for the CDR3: TGTGCCAGCAGGTTGACAGGGGGGGAGACCCAGTACTTC. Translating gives CASRLTGGETQYF.

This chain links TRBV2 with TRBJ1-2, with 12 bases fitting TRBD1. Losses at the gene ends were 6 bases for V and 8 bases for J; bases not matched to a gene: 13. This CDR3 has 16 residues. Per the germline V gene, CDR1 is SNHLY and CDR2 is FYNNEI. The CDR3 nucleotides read TGTGCCAGCAGAGATGTAACGGGACAGGGGGCGAGGGGCTACACCTTC. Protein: CASRDVTGQGARGYTF.

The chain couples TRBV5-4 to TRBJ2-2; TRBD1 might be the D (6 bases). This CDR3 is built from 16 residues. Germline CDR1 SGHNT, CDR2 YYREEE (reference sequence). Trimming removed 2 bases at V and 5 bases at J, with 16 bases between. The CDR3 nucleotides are TGTGCCAGCAGCTTTGACCTTCGGGACAATACCGGGGAGCTGTTTTTT. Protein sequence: CASSFDLRDNTGELFF.

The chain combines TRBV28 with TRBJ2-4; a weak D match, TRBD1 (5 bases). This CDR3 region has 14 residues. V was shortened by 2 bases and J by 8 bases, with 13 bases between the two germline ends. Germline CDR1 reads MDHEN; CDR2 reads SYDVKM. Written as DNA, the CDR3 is TGTGCCAGCAGTTTACGTTCAGGGTGGGACATTCAGTACTTC. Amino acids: CASSLRSGWDIQYF.

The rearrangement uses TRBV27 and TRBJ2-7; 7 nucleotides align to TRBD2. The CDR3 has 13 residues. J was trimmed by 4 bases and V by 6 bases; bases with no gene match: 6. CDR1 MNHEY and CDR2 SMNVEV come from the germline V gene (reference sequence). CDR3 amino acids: CASRWGGGYEQYF. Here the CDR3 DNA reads TGTGCCAGCAGATGGGGGGGAGGGTACGAGCAGTACTTC.

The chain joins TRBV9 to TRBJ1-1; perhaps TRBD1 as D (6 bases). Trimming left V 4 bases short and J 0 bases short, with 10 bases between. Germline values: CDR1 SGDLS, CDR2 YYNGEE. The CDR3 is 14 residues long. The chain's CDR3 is CASSNTGLNTEAFF. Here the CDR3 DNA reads TGTGCCAGCAGCAATACAGGGCTGAACACTGAAGCTTTCTTT. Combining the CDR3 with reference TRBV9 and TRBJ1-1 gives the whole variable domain DSGVTQTPKHLITATGQRVTLRCSPRSGDLSVYWYQQSLDQGLQFLIQYYNGEERAKGNILERFSAQQFPDLHSELNLSSLELGDSALYFCASSNTGLNTEAFFGQGTRLTVV.

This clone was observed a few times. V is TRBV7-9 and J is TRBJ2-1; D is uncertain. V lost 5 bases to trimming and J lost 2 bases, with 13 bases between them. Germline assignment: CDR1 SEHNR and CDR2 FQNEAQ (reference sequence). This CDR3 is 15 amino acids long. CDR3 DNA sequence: TGTGCCAGCAGCGCTCTCTGGAGCCCCTACAATGAGCAGTTCTTC. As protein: CASSALWSPYNEQFF.

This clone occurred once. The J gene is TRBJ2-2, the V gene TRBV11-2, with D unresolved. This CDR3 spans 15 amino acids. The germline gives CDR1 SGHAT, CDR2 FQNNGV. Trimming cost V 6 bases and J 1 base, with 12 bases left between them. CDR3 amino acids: CASRRLVGNTGELFF. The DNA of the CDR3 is TGTGCCAGCAGGAGGTTGGTAGGGAACACCGGGGAGCTGTTTTTT. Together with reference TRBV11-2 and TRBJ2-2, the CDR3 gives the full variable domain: EAGVAQSPRYKIIEKRQSVAFWCNPISGHATLYWYQQILGQGPKLLIQFQNNGVVDDSQLPKDRFSAERLKGVDSTLKIQPAKLEDSAVYLCASRRLVGNTGELFFGEGSRLTVL.

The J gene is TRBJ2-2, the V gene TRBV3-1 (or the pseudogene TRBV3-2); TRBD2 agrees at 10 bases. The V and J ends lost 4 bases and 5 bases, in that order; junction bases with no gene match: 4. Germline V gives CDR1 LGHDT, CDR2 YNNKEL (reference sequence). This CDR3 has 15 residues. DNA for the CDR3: TGTGCCAGCAGCCCCACTAGCGGGACTACCGGGGAGCTGTTTTTT. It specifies CASSPTSGTTGELFF.

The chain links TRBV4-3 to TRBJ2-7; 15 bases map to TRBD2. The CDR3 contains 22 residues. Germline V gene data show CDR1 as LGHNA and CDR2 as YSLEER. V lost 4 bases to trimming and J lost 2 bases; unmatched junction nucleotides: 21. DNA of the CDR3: TGCGCCAGCAGCCGAGAACGCCATCCGGGACTAGCGGGAGGCCTGAACGCCTACGAGCAGTACTTC. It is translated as CASSRERHPGLAGGLNAYEQYF.

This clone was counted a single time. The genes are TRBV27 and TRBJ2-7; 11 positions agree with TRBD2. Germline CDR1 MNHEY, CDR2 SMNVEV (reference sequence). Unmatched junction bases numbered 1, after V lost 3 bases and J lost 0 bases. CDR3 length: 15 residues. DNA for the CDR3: TGTGCCAGCAGTTTTAGCGGGAGGGCCTCCTACGAGCAGTACTTC. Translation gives CASSFSGRASYEQYF.

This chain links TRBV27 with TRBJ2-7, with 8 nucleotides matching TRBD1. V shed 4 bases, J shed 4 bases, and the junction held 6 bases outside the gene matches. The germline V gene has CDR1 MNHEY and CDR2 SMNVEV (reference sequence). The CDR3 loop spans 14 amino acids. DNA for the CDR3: TGTGCCAGCAGTTCGCGGGGACAGGTTTACGAGCAGTACTTC. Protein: CASSSRGQVYEQYF.

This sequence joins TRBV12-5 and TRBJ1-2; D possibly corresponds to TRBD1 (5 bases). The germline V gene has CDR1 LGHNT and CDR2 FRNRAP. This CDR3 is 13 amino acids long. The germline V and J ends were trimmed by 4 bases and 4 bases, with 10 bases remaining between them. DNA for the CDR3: TGTGCTAGTGGTTGGGGCGACAGCTATGGCTACACCTTC. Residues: CASGWGDSYGYTF.

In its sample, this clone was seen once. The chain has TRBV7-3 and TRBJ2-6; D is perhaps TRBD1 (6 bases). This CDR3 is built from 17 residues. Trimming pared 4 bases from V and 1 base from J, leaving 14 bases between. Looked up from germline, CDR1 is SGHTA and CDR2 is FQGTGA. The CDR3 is CASSSGTQGSGANVLTF. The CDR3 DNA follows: TGTGCCAGCAGCTCTGGAACACAGGGTTCTGGGGCCAACGTCCTGACTTTC.

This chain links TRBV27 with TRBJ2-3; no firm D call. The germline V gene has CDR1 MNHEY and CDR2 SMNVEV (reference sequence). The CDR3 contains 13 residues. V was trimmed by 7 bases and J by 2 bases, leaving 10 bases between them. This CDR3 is CASKLYSTDTQYF. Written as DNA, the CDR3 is TGTGCCAGCAAGCTGTACTCCACAGATACGCAGTATTTT.

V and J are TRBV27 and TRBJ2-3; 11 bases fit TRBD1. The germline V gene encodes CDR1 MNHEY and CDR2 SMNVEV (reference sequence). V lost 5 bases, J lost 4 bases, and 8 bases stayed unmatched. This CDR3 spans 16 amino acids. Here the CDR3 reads CASSQDRGQGSDTQYF. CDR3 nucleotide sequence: TGTGCCAGCAGTCAGGACAGGGGGCAGGGCTCAGATACGCAGTATTTT.

The CDR3 bases are TGCGCCAGCAGTGAGACCGGGACATCGAACACCGGGGAGCTGTTTTTT. Encoded protein: CASSETGTSNTGELFF. This chain connects TRBV10-2 to TRBJ2-2; D is possibly TRBD1 (6 bases). The germline gives CDR1 WSHSY, CDR2 SAAADI. V dropped 2 bases and J dropped 0 bases, with 10 bases sitting between them. CDR3 size: 16 residues.